The 4 T cell receptor beta chains listed next were all sequenced from one sample in a study of T-cell memory formation after mild COVID-19. MiXCR was run by TCRdb on the 5' RACE reads, yielding one entry per CDR3 protein. The top ten hold about 8.6% of the sample, which has 580,000 or so distinct CDR3 sequences, approximately 15% seen once. The sample taken for sequencing was PBMCs or a T cell subset sorted from them (not recorded which). Every receptor here comes from an adult woman who had mild COVID-19 (a few samples of this study predate the infection). Cell type and time point are not known.

The chain recombines TRBV30 with TRBJ1-5; no clear D gene. Germline lookup yields CDR1 GTSNPN and CDR2 SVGIG (reference sequence). The CDR3 spans 13 residues. V was pared by 0 bases and J by 7 bases, with 10 bases between. CDR3 region: CAWSVRGRQPQHF. The CDR3 nucleotides are TGTGCCTGGAGTGTACGAGGAAGACAGCCCCAGCATTTT.

The genes are TRBV5-1 and TRBJ1-6; a possible D gene is TRBD1 (6 bases). Germline V gives CDR1 SGHRS, CDR2 YFSETQ. Trimming cost V 0 bases and J 9 bases, with 10 bases left between them. This CDR3 is built from 14 residues. CDR3 in amino acids: CASSLGTEGSPLHF. Written as DNA, the CDR3 is TGCGCCAGCAGCTTGGGGACAGAGGGTTCACCCCTCCACTTT.

This clonotype has just one count. The chain carries TRBV11-2 and TRBJ2-5; D could derive from TRBD1 or TRBD2 (6 bases each). V gave up 5 bases and J gave up 3 bases, with 16 bases separating them. Germline V lookup: CDR1 SGHAT, CDR2 FQNNGV. This CDR3 is built from 15 residues. Here the CDR3 reads CASSPRWGDKETQYF. The DNA of the CDR3 is TGTGCCAGCAGCCCCCGGTGGGGGGACAAAGAGACCCAGTACTTC.

This chain links TRBV29-1 with TRBJ2-7; D perhaps matches TRBD1 (6 bases). V shed 6 bases and J shed 3 bases, with 12 bases lying between them. CDR3 length: 12 residues. CDR1 and CDR2 from the germline V gene are SQVTM and ANQGSEA. The CDR3 is CSVSTGYYEQYF. The CDR3 DNA reads as TGCAGCGTAAGCACAGGGTACTACGAGCAGTACTTC.